Here is one TCR beta chain with its context. The data belong to a study of blood T cell repertoires in COVID-19. For the study at large: Nucleic acid was either cDNA or gDNA, and it came from T cells, B-cell-depleted T cells, or PBMCs.

CDR1 and CDR2 (germline): MNHEY, SVGEGT. V trimming: 5 bases; J trimming: 7 bases; junction bases outside the gene matches: 14. The CDR3 consists of 16 residues. Original data processing: Reference gene primer amplification in the assay estimated nucleated cell counts. Profiling relied on immunoSEQ multiplex PCR, and the TCRdb table lists in-frame clones only, not all of them. D and trimming come from the DNA, and the V and J calls and clone size come from that table. The sample consists of some 250,000 clones, roughly 77% of them appearing once. This sequence joins TRBV6-2 or TRBV6-3 and TRBJ2-1, with 7 nucleotides matching TRBD2. The source of this sequence is a woman aged 80 or over with acute or convalescent COVID-19. Sequencing was done on a sample of peripheral blood. CDR3 loop: CASSVLGSGMGNEQFF. The CDR3 nucleotides are TGTGCCAGCAGTGTCCTAGGGAGCGGGATGGGTAATGAGCAGTTCTTC.